The 20 T cell receptor beta chains given below trace back to one sample, sequenced in a study of cytomegalovirus exposure and HLA in healthy donors. 13 Jbeta primers and 60 Vbeta primers were used for the PCR. Profiling relied on immunoSEQ multiplex PCR, and the TCRdb table lists in-frame clones only, not all of them. The sample's table shows over 100,000 clones. Sequenced material: PBMCs. These receptors all come from a man aged 35 to 55 in good health and CMV-seropositive.

DNA of the CDR3: TGTGCCAGCAGCTTAGGGACAGCGAACACTGAAGCTTTCTTT. Protein: CASSLGTANTEAFF. The J gene is TRBJ1-1, the V gene TRBV7-3, with 7 positions matching TRBD1. Looked up from germline, CDR1 is SGHTA and CDR2 is FQGTGA. Germline trimming cut 2 bases from V and 1 base from J; bases unmatched to any gene: 1. There are 14 residues in the CDR3.

This chain links TRBV28 with TRBJ2-7; tentative D call: TRBD1 (5 bases). Germline V lookup: CDR1 MDHEN, CDR2 SYDVKM. This CDR3 has 14 amino acids. The V end was cut by 6 bases, the J end by 3 bases, with 15 bases between. CDR3 coding DNA: TGTGCCAGCAGAACCTCCAGGGTACTCTACGAGCAGTACTTC. This encodes CASRTSRVLYEQYF.

The rearrangement links TRBV19 to TRBJ2-6; D gene uncertain. Trimming left V 7 bases short and J 2 bases short, with 6 bases between. Germline V gene data show CDR1 as LNHDA and CDR2 as SQIVND (reference sequence). The length of the CDR3 is 13 residues. The DNA of the CDR3 is TGTGCCAGTACCCGTCCTGGGGCCAACGTCCTGACTTTC. Amino acid sequence: CASTRPGANVLTF.

The genes are TRBV29-1 and TRBJ2-5; 7 nucleotides agree with TRBD2. The tail of the sequence fits TRBJ2-7 better, so the J call may be wrong. CDR3 length: 15 residues. The V gene's germline CDR1 is SQVTM and CDR2 ANQGSEA. The CDR3 loop reads CSVTSSGRSSYEQYF. The CDR3, as DNA: TGCAGCGTGACTTCTAGCGGCAGGAGCTCCTACGAGCAGTACTTC.

V usage is TRBV28 and J usage is TRBJ1-1; D unresolved. The germline CDR1 and CDR2 sequences are MDHEN and SYDVKM. The CDR3 consists of 15 residues. With 6 bases removed from V and 0 bases from J, the gap between germline ends came to 14 bases. The chain's CDR3 is CASSTGSIMNTEAFF. The CDR3 DNA sequence: TGTGCCAGCAGCACGGGAAGTATAATGAACACTGAAGCTTTCTTT.

The chain couples TRBV6-6 to TRBJ2-1, with 7 bases identical to TRBD2. Trimming removed 5 bases from V and 12 bases from J; junction bases left unmatched: 16. Germline lookup yields CDR1 MNHNY and CDR2 SVGAGI (reference sequence). CDR3 length: 15 residues. The CDR3 nucleotides are TGTGCCAGCAGTCCTTCACCCGGGGGAGGGGCTGCGCAGTTCTTC. It encodes CASSPSPGGGAAQFF.

The rearrangement joins TRBV5-1 to TRBJ2-2; 9 nucleotides agree with TRBD1. The V segment lost 0 bases and the J segment 5 bases; nucleotides outside the gene matches: 8. Germline loops: CDR1 SGHRS, CDR2 YFSETQ. This CDR3 has 17 residues. CDR3: CASSLEVPGQGTGELFF. CDR3 DNA sequence: TGCGCCAGCAGCTTGGAGGTACCGGGACAGGGAACCGGGGAGCTGTTTTTT. Using reference TRBV5-1 and TRBJ2-2 for the parts outside the CDR3, the full variable domain is KAGVTQTPRYLIKTRGQQVTLSCSPISGHRSVSWYQQTPGQGLQFLFEYFSETQRNKGNFPGRFSGRQFSNSRSEMNVSTLELGDSALYLCASSLEVPGQGTGELFFGEGSRLTVL.

The gene calls are TRBV27 and TRBJ1-3; the D gene is possibly TRBD1 (6 bases). Trimming removed 5 bases from V and 4 bases from J, with 12 bases in between. The CDR3 runs to 14 residues. Germline values: CDR1 MNHEY, CDR2 SMNVEV (reference sequence). CDR3 coding DNA: TGTGCCAGCAGTACCGGACAGCGAGGAAACACCATATATTTT. Encoded protein: CASSTGQRGNTIYF.

The chain carries TRBV28 and TRBJ1-5; D is ambiguous. Germline CDR1 and CDR2: MDHEN and SYDVKM. V shed 4 bases and J shed 0 bases, with 16 bases lying between them. The CDR3 sequence is 17 residues long. The CDR3 DNA reads as TGTGCCAGCAGTTCCCCACTACTGACCGTTAGCAATCAGCCCCAGCATTTT. It translates to CASSSPLLTVSNQPQHF.

The V gene is TRBV18, the J gene TRBJ2-7, with D maybe TRBD1 (5 bases). Germline loops: CDR1 KGHSH, CDR2 LQKENI. The CDR3 is made up of 14 amino acids. V was clipped by 5 bases and J by 4 bases, with 15 bases between them. The CDR3 sequence: CASSRKGVSYEQYF. As DNA, the CDR3 is TGTGCCAGCTCAAGGAAAGGGGTTTCTTACGAGCAGTACTTC.

The V and J genes are TRBV25-1 and TRBJ1-1; tentative D call: TRBD1 (6 bases). Trimming took 2 bases from V and 5 from J, leaving 12 bases between them. Germline loops: CDR1 MGHDK, CDR2 SYGVNS. The CDR3 is 14 residues long. CDR3 coding DNA: TGTGCCAGCAGTGAAAAGGCAGGGGAGACTGAAGCTTTCTTT. Protein: CASSEKAGETEAFF. The entire variable domain, with the rest obtained from reference TRBV25-1 and TRBJ1-1, is as follows: EADIYQTPRYLVIGTGKKITLECSQTMGHDKMYWYQQDPGMELHLIHYSYGVNSTEKGDLSSESTVSRIRTEHFPLTLESARPSHTSQYLCASSEKAGETEAFFGQGTRLTVV.

The V call is TRBV28, the J call TRBJ1-2, with 7 nucleotides matching TRBD1. V shed 3 bases, J shed 4 bases, and the junction held 2 bases outside the gene matches. CDR3 length equals 13 residues. Looked up from germline, CDR1 is MDHEN and CDR2 is SYDVKM. The CDR3 here is CASSFGTAYGYTF. CDR3 in DNA: TGTGCCAGCAGTTTCGGGACAGCCTATGGCTACACCTTC.

The chain couples TRBV19 to TRBJ1-2; 9 nucleotides match TRBD1. CDR3 size: 15 residues. V shed 4 bases and J 7 bases; nucleotides not matched to a gene: 10. The germline CDR1 and CDR2 sequences are LNHDA and SQIVND (reference sequence). The CDR3 is CASSTSGTGPVGYTF. The CDR3 bases are TGTGCCAGTAGTACCTCCGGGACAGGGCCGGTTGGCTACACCTTC.

The chain has TRBV25-1 and TRBJ2-5; possibly TRBD1 for D (5 bases). The J call is in doubt because the DNA end fits TRBJ2-7 better. This CDR3 has 12 amino acids. The V gene's germline CDR1 is MGHDK and CDR2 SYGVNS. For the CDR3, the DNA is TGTGCCAGCAGGGACACCCCCTACGAGCAGTACTTC. Translating it yields CASRDTPYEQYF.

This chain joins TRBV25-1 and TRBJ1-1; no firm D call. Trimming removed 1 base from V and 5 bases from J, with 14 bases in between. Germline CDR1 and CDR2: MGHDK and SYGVNS. The CDR3 consists of 15 residues. This CDR3 reads CASSELRGSGTEAFF. In DNA, the CDR3 is TGTGCCAGCAGTGAATTACGCGGGTCTGGGACTGAAGCTTTCTTT.

V is TRBV7-2 and J is TRBJ2-7, with D perhaps TRBD1 (7 bases). The CDR3 is 14 amino acids. Trimming shortened V by 5 bases and J by 4 bases, and 15 bases separated the two germline ends. Germline lookup yields CDR1 SGHTA and CDR2 FQGNSA. The CDR3 DNA reads as TGTGCCAGCAGCCCCGCAGGGGGGAGATACGAGCAGTACTTC. Translated: CASSPAGGRYEQYF.

The gene calls are TRBV18 and TRBJ2-3, with TRBD1 matching over 9 bases. The trim removed 6 bases at V and 2 bases at J, leaving 6 bases unmatched. This CDR3 is built from 15 residues. The germline V gene has CDR1 KGHSH and CDR2 LQKENI. The CDR3 nucleotides are TGTGCCAGCTCGTCAATACAGGGGGCCACAGATACGCAGTATTTT. Translation gives CASSSIQGATDTQYF.

V is TRBV29-1 and J is TRBJ2-4; D might be TRBD1 (6 bases). Between the trimmed V and J ends, which lost 0 bases and 7 bases, there was a span of 13 bases. CDR3 length: 14 residues. Germline assignment: CDR1 SQVTM and CDR2 ANQGSEA. In DNA form, the CDR3 reads TGCAGCGTTGAAGACCGGGACATGGAGAACATTCAGTACTTC. It yields the protein CSVEDRDMENIQYF.

The gene calls are TRBV27 and TRBJ2-7; D unresolved. Germline lookup yields CDR1 MNHEY and CDR2 SMNVEV (reference sequence). There are 12 residues in the CDR3. V gave up 6 bases and J gave up 6 bases, with 12 bases separating them. The CDR3 spells CASRLQLFEQYF. The DNA of the CDR3 is TGTGCCAGCAGGCTACAGTTGTTCGAGCAGTACTTC.

The chain is built from TRBV7-3 and TRBJ2-1; D gene uncertain. With 5 bases removed from V and 7 bases from J, the gap between germline ends came to 6 bases. CDR3 length equals 11 residues. Germline CDR1 reads SGHTA; CDR2 reads FQGTGA. The CDR3 coding sequence is TGTGCCAGCAGCCTAGGAAATGAGCAGTTCTTC. Protein: CASSLGNEQFF.